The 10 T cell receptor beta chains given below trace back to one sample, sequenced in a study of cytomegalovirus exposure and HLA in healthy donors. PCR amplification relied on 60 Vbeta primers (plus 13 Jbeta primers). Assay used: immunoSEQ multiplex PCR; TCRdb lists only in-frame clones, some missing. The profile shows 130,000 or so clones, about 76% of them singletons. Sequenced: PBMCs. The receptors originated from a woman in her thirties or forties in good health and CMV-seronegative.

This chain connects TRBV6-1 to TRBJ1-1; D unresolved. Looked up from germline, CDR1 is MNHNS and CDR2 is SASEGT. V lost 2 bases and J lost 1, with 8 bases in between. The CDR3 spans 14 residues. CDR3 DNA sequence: TGTGCCAGCAGTGAATACGCAGGGAACACTGAAGCTTTCTTT. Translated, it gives CASSEYAGNTEAFF.

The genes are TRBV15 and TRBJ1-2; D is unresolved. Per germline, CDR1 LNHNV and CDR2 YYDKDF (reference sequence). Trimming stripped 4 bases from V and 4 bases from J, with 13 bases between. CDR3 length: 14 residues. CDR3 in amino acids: CATSTLEAFYGYTF. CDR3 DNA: TGTGCCACCAGCACCCTAGAAGCCTTCTATGGCTACACCTTC.

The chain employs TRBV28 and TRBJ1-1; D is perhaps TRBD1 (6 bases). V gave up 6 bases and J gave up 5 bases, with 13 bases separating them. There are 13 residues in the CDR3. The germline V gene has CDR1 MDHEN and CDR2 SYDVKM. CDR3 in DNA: TGTGCCAGCAGACACAGGGAGGGAACTGAAGCTTTCTTT. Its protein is CASRHREGTEAFF.

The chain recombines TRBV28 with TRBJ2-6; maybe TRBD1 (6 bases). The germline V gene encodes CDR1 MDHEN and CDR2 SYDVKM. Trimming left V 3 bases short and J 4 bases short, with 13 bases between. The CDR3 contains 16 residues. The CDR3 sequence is CASSFQGQSGANVLTF. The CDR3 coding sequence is TGTGCCAGCAGTTTTCAGGGGCAGAGCGGGGCCAACGTCCTGACTTTC.

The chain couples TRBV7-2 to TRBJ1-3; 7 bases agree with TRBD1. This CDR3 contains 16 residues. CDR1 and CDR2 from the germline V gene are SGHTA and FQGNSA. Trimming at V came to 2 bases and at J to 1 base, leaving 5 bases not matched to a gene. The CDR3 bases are TGTGCCAGCAGCTTATCCGACAGGGCTTCTGGAAACACCATATATTTT. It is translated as CASSLSDRASGNTIYF.

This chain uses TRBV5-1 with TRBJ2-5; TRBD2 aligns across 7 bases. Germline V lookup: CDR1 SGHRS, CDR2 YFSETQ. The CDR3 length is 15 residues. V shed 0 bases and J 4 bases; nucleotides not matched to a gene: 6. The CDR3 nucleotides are TGCGCCAGCAGCTTGGGCGGGAGTAGCGGAGAGACCCAGTACTTC. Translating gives CASSLGGSSGETQYF.

The CDR3 protein is CASSYRGDRGYGYTF. The CDR3 region has the DNA TGTGCCAGCAGTTACCGTGGGGACAGGGGCTATGGCTACACCTTC. V is TRBV27 and J is TRBJ1-2; TRBD1 aligns across 10 bases. The V gene's germline CDR1 is MNHEY and CDR2 SMNVEV (reference sequence). With 4 bases clipped from V and 4 bases from J, the junction kept 6 bases outside the gene matches. The CDR3 length is 15 residues.

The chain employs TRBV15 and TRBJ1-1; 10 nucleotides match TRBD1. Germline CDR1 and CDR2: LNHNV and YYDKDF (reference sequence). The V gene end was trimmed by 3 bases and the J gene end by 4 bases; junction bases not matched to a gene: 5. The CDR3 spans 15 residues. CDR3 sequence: CATSRQDRGGTEAFF. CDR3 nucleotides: TGTGCCACCAGCAGGCAGGACAGGGGGGGCACTGAAGCTTTCTTT.

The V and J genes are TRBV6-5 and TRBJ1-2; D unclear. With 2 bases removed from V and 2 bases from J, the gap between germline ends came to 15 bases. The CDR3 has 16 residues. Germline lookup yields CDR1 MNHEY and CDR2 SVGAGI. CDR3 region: CASSYARELRNYGYTF. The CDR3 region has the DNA TGTGCCAGCAGTTACGCTAGGGAGTTAAGAAACTATGGCTACACCTTC.

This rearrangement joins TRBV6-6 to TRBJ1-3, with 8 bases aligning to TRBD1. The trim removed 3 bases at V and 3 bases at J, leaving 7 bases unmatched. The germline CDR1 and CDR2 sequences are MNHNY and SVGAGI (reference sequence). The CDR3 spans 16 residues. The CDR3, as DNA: TGTGCCAGCAGTTATGGGCAGGGGGCAGATGGAAACACCATATATTTT. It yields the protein CASSYGQGADGNTIYF.